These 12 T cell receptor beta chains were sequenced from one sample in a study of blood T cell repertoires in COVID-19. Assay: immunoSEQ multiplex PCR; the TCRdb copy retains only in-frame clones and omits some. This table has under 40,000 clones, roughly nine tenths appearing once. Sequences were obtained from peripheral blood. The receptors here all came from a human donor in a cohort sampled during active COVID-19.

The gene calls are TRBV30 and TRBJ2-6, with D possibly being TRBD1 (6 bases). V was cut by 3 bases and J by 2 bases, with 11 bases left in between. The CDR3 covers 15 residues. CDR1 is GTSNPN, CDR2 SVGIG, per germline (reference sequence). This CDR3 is CAWSPDRPGANVLTF. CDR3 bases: TGTGCCTGGAGCCCCGACAGGCCTGGGGCCAACGTCCTGACTTTC. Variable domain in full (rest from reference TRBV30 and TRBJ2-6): SQTIHQWPATLVQPVGSPLSLECTVEGTSNPNLYWYRQAAGRGLQLLFYSVGIGQISSEVPQNLSASRPQDRQFILSSKKLLLSDSGFYLCAWSPDRPGANVLTFGAGSRLTVL.

The chain's CDR3 is CASSQGVWRESEQYF. CDR3 in DNA: TGTGCCAGCAGCCAAGGGGTCTGGCGGGAGAGCGAGCAGTACTTC. The rearrangement joins TRBV3-1 (or the pseudogene TRBV3-2) to TRBJ2-7; 7 bases align to TRBD2. Trimming cost V 1 base and J 6 bases; bases outside gene matches: 9. CDR3 length: 15 amino acids. Germline CDR1 and CDR2: LGHDT and YNNKEL (reference sequence).

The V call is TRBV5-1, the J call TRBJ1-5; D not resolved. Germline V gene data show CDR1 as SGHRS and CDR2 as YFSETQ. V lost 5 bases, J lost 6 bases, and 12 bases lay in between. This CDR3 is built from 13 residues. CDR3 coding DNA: TGCGCCAGCAGGGGAGGAGACTCTCAGCCCCAGCATTTT. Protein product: CASRGGDSQPQHF.

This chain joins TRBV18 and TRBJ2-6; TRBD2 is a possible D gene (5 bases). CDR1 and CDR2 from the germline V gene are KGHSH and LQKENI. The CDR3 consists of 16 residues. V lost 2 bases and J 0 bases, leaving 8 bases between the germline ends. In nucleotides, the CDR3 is TGTGCCAGCTCACCATCGGCGGGCTCTGGGGCCAACGTCCTGACTTTC. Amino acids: CASSPSAGSGANVLTF. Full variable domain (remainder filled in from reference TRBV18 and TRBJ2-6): NAGVMQNPRHLVRRRGQEARLRCSPMKGHSHVYWYRQLPEEGLKFMVYLQKENIIDESGMPKERFSAEFPKEGPSILRIQQVVRGDSAAYFCASSPSAGSGANVLTFGAGSRLTVL.

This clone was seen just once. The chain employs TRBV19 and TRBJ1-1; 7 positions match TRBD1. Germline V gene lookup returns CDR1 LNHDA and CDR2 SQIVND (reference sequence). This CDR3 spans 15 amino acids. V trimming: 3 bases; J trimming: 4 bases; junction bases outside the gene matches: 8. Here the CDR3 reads CASSMAGGIGTEAFF. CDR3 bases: TGTGCCAGTAGTATGGCAGGGGGAATTGGCACTGAAGCTTTCTTT. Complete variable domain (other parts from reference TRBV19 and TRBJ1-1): DGGITQSPKYLFRKEGQNVTLSCEQNLNHDAMYWYRQDPGQGLRLIYYSQIVNDFQKGDIAEGYSVSREKKESFPLTVTSAQKNPTAFYLCASSMAGGIGTEAFFGQGTRLTVV.

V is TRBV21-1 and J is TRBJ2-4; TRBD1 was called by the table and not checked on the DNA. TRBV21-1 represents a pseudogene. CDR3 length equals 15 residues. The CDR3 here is CASSKIKGDKNIQYF. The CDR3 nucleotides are TGTGCCAGCAGCAAAATCAAAGGGGACAAAAACATTCAGTACTTC.

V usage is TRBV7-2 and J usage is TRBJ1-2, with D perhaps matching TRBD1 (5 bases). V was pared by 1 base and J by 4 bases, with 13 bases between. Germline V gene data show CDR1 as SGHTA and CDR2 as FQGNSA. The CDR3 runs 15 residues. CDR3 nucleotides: TGTGCCAGCAGCTTAGGCGGGGGAGGAGGCTATGGCTACACCTTC. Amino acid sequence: CASSLGGGGGYGYTF.

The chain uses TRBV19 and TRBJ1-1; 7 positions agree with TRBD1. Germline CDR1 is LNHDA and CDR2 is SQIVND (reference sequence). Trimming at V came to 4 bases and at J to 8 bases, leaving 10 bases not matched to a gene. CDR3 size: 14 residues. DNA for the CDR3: TGTGCCAGTAGTACAGGGCCCGACAGGGCCGAAGCTTTCTTT. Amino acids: CASSTGPDRAEAFF.

CDR3 residues: CASNIIQGANEQYF. The CDR3 bases are TGTGCCAGCAACATAATACAGGGGGCTAACGAGCAGTACTTC. The chain is built from TRBV28 and TRBJ2-7, with 9 bases that match TRBD1. CDR3 length: 14 amino acids. J was trimmed by 5 bases and V by 7 bases; bases with no gene match: 9. Germline V gives CDR1 MDHEN, CDR2 SYDVKM.

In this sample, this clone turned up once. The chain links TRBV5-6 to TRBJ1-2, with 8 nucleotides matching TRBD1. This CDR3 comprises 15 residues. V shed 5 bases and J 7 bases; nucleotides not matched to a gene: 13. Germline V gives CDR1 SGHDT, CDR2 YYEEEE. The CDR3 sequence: CASSLTSDRGGGYTF. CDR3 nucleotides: TGTGCCAGCAGTCTAACCTCTGACAGGGGTGGTGGCTACACCTTC. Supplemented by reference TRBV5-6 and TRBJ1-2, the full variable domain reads DAGVTQSPTHLIKTRGQQVTLRCSPKSGHDTVSWYQQALGQGPQFIFQYYEEEERQRGNFPDRFSGHQFPNYSSELNVNALLLGDSALYLCASSLTSDRGGGYTFGSGTRLTVV.

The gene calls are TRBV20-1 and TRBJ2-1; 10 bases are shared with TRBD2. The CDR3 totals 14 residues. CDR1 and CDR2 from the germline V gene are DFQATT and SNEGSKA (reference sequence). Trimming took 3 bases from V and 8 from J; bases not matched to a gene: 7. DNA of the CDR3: TGCAGTGCTAGTCGGGCTAGCGGGAGTCATGAGCAGTTCTTC. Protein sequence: CSASRASGSHEQFF.

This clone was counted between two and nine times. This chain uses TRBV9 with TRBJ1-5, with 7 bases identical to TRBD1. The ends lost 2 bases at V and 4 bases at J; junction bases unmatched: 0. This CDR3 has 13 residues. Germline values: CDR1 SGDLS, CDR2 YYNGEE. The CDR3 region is CASSVTGNQPQHF. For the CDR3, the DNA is TGTGCCAGCAGCGTGACAGGGAATCAGCCCCAGCATTTT. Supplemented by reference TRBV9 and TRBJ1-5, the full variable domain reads DSGVTQTPKHLITATGQRVTLRCSPRSGDLSVYWYQQSLDQGLQFLIQYYNGEERAKGNILERFSAQQFPDLHSELNLSSLELGDSALYFCASSVTGNQPQHFGDGTRLSIL.